This T cell receptor beta chain derives from a study of blood T cell repertoires in COVID-19. The assay was immunoSEQ multiplex PCR, and TCRdb's table has in-frame clones only and misses some. Among 200,000 to 250,000 clones listed, 85% to 90% were seen once. Germline V CDR1 and CDR2: LNHNV, YYDKDF (reference sequence). The germline V and J ends were trimmed by 5 bases and 4 bases, with 20 bases remaining between them. The CDR3 totals 16 residues. Material for sequencing was PBMCs or T cells enriched from blood (not recorded which). The sequence was obtained from a woman aged 18 to 35 in a cohort exposed to, infected with or recovered from COVID-19 (not recorded which). This chain joins TRBV15 and TRBJ1-1, with D perhaps TRBD1 (5 bases). The CDR3 coding sequence is TGTGCCACCAGCTTTAGAGTCATGGGGGGGGGCACTGAAGCTTTCTTT. It translates to CATSFRVMGGGTEAFF.